This T cell receptor (beta chain) was documented in a study of blood T cell repertoires in COVID-19. Study as a whole: Collection of acute and convalescent COVID-19 samples took place in the United States, Italy and Spain. From T cells, B-cell-depleted T cells, or PBMCs came the material, which was cDNA or gDNA.

Germline CDR1 is SGDLS and CDR2 is YYNGEE. V lost 2 bases and J lost 0, with 20 bases in between. The CDR3 is 19 residues long. In the original workflow: From reference gene primer amplification, estimates of nucleated cell counts were derived. Libraries were prepared by immunoSEQ multiplex PCR; TCRdb keeps only in-frame clonotypes and omits some of them. The D gene and trimming were derived from the DNA, and the V and J assignments and clone size from that table. The data contain more than 10,000 clones, around 73% of them singletons. This chain uses TRBV9 with TRBJ2-2; D is perhaps TRBD2 (7 bases). The receptor's source is a human donor in a cohort sampled during active COVID-19. The sequenced sample consisted of peripheral blood. CDR3 nucleotides: TGTGCCAGCAGCGTCCGGAGGGGGGGCGCTACCCCGAACACCGGGGAGCTGTTTTTT. It yields the protein CASSVRRGGATPNTGELFF.